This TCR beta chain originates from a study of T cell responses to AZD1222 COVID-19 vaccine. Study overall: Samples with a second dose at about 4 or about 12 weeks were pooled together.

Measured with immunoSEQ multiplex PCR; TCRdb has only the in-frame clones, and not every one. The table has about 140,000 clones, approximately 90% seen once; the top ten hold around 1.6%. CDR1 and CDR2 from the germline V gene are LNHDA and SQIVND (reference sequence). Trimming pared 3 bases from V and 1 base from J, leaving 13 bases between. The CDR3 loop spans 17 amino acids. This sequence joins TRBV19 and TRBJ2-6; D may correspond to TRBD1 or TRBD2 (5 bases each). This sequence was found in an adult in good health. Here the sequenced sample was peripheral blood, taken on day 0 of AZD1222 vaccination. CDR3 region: CASSMMGVGSGANVLTF. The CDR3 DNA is TGTGCCAGTAGTATGATGGGGGTGGGATCTGGGGCCAACGTCCTGACTTTC.